This T cell receptor (beta chain) was captured by sequencing in a study of Graves' ophthalmopathy and Graves' hyperthyroidism. Regarding the study as a whole: Ophthalmopathy progression was predicted by the model at about 69% sensitivity and about 79% specificity. Most expanded clonotypes in thyroid above 0.001 frequency also showed up in blood. From stable hyperthyroidism, ophthalmopathy was separated by a 13-signature model with 85% to 90% sensitivity and less than 82% specificity.

Transcripts of RNA were the source for amplifying TCR beta CDR3 regions. An opening RT-PCR round employed HTBI primers and preceded a second-round multiplex PCR. TCRdb called the multiplex PCR reads again in MiXCR, with one record for every CDR3 protein. Of approximately 150,000 distinct CDR3 sequences listed, around 39% are singletons. PBMCs had their origin in fresh peripheral blood (approximately 9.7 ml). Per germline, CDR1 SGDLS and CDR2 YYNGEE. V was shortened by 0 bases and J by 7 bases, with 10 bases between the two germline ends. The CDR3 is 13 amino acids. This clonotype occurred many times. Its matching antigen is unknown.

The receptor was isolated from a man younger than 40 with Graves' ophthalmopathy. The chain links TRBV9 to TRBJ1-2; tentative D call: TRBD1 (5 bases). Sequenced sample: peripheral blood. The CDR3 sequence is CASSVDGGFGYTF. The CDR3 DNA reads TGTGCCAGCAGCGTAGACGGGGGTTTTGGCTACACCTTC.